This T cell receptor beta chain was sequenced during a study of cytomegalovirus exposure and HLA in healthy donors. General observations from the study: Cytomegalovirus association was listed for 170 or so TCR beta chains. Earlier analysis looked at TCR beta V segments, and most were productive about 87% or about 30% of the time. Further analysis was carried out later, and it showed several of the most significant clusters appearing linked to common viral pathogens.

As concerns this clone: The antigen is unknown.

The PCR used 60 Vbeta and 13 Jbeta primers. TCRdb's table, derived via immunoSEQ multiplex PCR, lists solely in-frame clones and lacks some. The sample contains 210,000 or so clones, around 80% of which appear only once. Sample: PBMCs. This TCR was recovered from a girl aged 2-10 years in good health and CMV-seronegative.

CDR3 amino acids: CAWSEGGTQPQHF. The CDR3 DNA reads as TGTGCCTGGAGTGAGGGGGGGACCCAGCCCCAGCATTTT. The V call is TRBV30, the J call TRBJ1-5; a possible D gene is TRBD1 (6 bases). Germline V CDR1 and CDR2: GTSNPN, SVGIG (reference sequence). The CDR3 loop spans 13 amino acids. Trimming took off 1 base at V and 7 bases at J, with 11 bases between the two ends.